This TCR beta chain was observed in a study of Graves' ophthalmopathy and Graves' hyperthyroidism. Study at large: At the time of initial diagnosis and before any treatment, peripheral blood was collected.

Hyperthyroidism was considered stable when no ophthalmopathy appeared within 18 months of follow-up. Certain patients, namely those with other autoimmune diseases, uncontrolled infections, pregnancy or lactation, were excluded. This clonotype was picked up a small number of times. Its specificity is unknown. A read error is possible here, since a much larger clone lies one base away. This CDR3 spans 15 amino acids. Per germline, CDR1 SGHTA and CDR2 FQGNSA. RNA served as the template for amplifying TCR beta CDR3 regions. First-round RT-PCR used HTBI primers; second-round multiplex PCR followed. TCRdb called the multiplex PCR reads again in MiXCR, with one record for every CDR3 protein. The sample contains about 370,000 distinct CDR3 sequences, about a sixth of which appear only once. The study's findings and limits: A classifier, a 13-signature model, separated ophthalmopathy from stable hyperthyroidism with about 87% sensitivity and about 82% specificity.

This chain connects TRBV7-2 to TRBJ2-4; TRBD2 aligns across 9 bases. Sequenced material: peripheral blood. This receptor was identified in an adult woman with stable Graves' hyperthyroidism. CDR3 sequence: CASSRSGSMGNIKYF. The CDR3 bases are TGTGCCAGCAGCCGTAGCGGGAGCATGGGGAACATTAAGTACTTC.